Shown below are 10 T cell receptor beta chains from a single sample sequenced in a study of identical twins' blood T cells. TCRdb re-derived calls from the 5' RACE reads in MiXCR, one entry per CDR3 protein. The sample holds 300,000 to 450,000 distinct CDR3 sequences, around 30% seen once. Sequenced: PBMCs. Receptors were obtained from a woman aged 18 to 50 in good health.

J is TRBJ1-1 and V is TRBV5-1; a possible D gene is TRBD1 (6 bases). Per germline, CDR1 SGHRS and CDR2 YFSETQ. CDR3 length: 15 amino acids. Trimming stripped 1 base from V and 3 bases from J, with 13 bases between. The CDR3 region is CASSLWGGADTEAFF. In nucleotides, the CDR3 is TGCGCCAGCAGCTTGTGGGGGGGCGCGGACACTGAAGCTTTCTTT.

This clonotype was recorded many times. The chain couples TRBV4-3 to TRBJ2-3; the match to TRBD1 covers 7 bases. This CDR3 is 17 amino acids long. CDR1 and CDR2 (germline): LGHNA, YSLEER. The V and J ends lost 0 bases and 0 bases, in that order; junction bases with no gene match: 6. The CDR3 spells CASSQDWQGVSTDTQYF. DNA of the CDR3: TGCGCCAGCAGCCAAGACTGGCAGGGGGTCAGCACAGATACGCAGTATTTT.

The chain carries TRBV12-5 and TRBJ2-2; D is possibly TRBD2 (6 bases). The CDR3 contains 15 residues. Germline V gene lookup returns CDR1 LGHNT and CDR2 FRNRAP. V lost 4 bases and J lost 6, with 15 bases in between. The DNA of the CDR3 is TGTGCTAGTGGTTCCTCCGTGGCGGGATCCGGGGAGCTGTTTTTT. It yields the protein CASGSSVAGSGELFF.

This clonotype came up a few times. The chain joins TRBV5-6 to TRBJ2-3; the match to TRBD2 covers 10 bases. From germline, CDR1 is SGHDT and CDR2 YYEEEE. The ends lost 4 bases at V and 0 bases at J; junction bases unmatched: 5. The CDR3 extends over 16 amino acids. CDR3 DNA sequence: TGTGCCAGCAGCCTTACTAGCGGGGCTAGCACAGATACGCAGTATTTT. Residues: CASSLTSGASTDTQYF.

The table lists this clonotype with a count of one. One junction end disagrees with the germline gene, perhaps due to a read error. The chain uses TRBV2 and TRBJ1-5, with D unclear. This CDR3 contains 16 residues. Germline lookup yields CDR1 SNHLY and CDR2 FYNNEI. The CDR3 bases are TGTGCCAGCATTGAAGCGCGACGGACCTTGAATCAGCCCCAGCATTTT. Its translation: CASIEARRTLNQPQHF.

This clonotype was seen a single time. The chain links TRBV20-1 to TRBJ1-1, with TRBD1 identical over 7 bases. Germline CDR1 and CDR2: DFQATT and SNEGSKA (reference sequence). V shed 4 bases and J 6 bases; nucleotides not matched to a gene: 2. The CDR3 consists of 11 residues. The CDR3 here is CSATTGAEAFF. Here the CDR3 DNA reads TGCAGTGCTACTACAGGGGCTGAAGCTTTCTTT.

This clonotype was observed at least ten times. The genes are TRBV5-1 and TRBJ2-4; D is uncertain. Germline CDR1 and CDR2: SGHRS and YFSETQ. V lost 0 bases, J lost 0 bases, and 4 bases lay in between. The CDR3 covers 14 residues. CDR3 in amino acids: CASSLDGAKNIQYF. CDR3 DNA: TGCGCCAGCAGCTTGGACGGAGCCAAAAACATTCAGTACTTC. The complete variable domain, with remaining parts taken from reference TRBV5-1 and TRBJ2-4, reads KAGVTQTPRYLIKTRGQQVTLSCSPISGHRSVSWYQQTPGQGLQFLFEYFSETQRNKGNFPGRFSGRQFSNSRSEMNVSTLELGDSALYLCASSLDGAKNIQYFGAGTRLSVL.

This clonotype was seen repeatedly, ten times or more. This chain uses TRBV6-5 with TRBJ1-1, with D uncertain. The CDR3 length is 14 residues. CDR1 and CDR2 (germline): MNHEY, SVGAGI. V lost 0 bases, J lost 3 bases, and 8 bases lay in between. The chain's CDR3 is CASSYSGPDTEAFF. As DNA, the CDR3 is TGTGCCAGCAGTTACTCGGGCCCTGACACTGAAGCTTTCTTT.

DNA of the CDR3: TGTGCCACCCAGGGGACAGGGGTAAATCAGCCCCAGCATTTT. It yields the protein CATQGTGVNQPQHF. This chain connects TRBV24-1 to TRBJ1-5, with TRBD1 identical over 10 bases. Germline V gene sequence: CDR1 KGHDR, CDR2 SFDVKD. The trim removed 9 bases at V and 4 bases at J, leaving 5 bases unmatched. The CDR3 length is 14 residues.

This clonotype came up many times. V and J are TRBV20-1 and TRBJ1-1; no clear D gene. The CDR3 has 10 amino acids. The ends were cut back, 6 bases at V and 5 bases at J, with 7 bases in the middle. CDR1 is DFQATT and CDR2 is SNEGSKA in the germline V gene (reference sequence). For the CDR3, the DNA is TGCAGTGCCGCGAGGACTGAAGCTTTCTTT. This gives the protein CSAARTEAFF.